Following are 8 T cell receptor beta chains from one sample sequenced in a study of cytomegalovirus exposure and HLA in healthy donors. Researchers ran the PCR with 60 Vbeta and 13 Jbeta primers. Method: immunoSEQ multiplex PCR; TCRdb's copy keeps in-frame clones and lacks some. Its table records roughly 140,000 clones. Sequencing was done on a sample of PBMCs. These receptors all come from a middle-aged man in good health and CMV-seronegative.

Here the CDR3 reads CASSIPGGPYGYTF. Written as DNA, the CDR3 is TGTGCCAGTAGTATCCCCGGAGGACCCTATGGCTACACCTTC. The chain carries TRBV19 and TRBJ1-2; D is unclear. CDR1 LNHDA and CDR2 SQIVND come from the germline V gene (reference sequence). The CDR3 covers 14 residues. Trimming took 3 bases from V and 4 from J, leaving 12 bases between them.

The gene calls are TRBV7-2 and TRBJ2-5; weak D call: TRBD2 (6 bases). The CDR3 has 14 residues. Germline CDR1 SGHTA, CDR2 FQGNSA. Trimming shortened V by 3 bases and J by 4 bases, and 12 bases separated the two germline ends. In DNA, the CDR3 is TGTGCCAGCAGCTTTGGGGGGAGGAGAGAGACCCAGTACTTC. It is translated as CASSFGGRRETQYF.

The J gene is TRBJ2-3, the V gene TRBV19; TRBD2 aligns across 7 bases. The CDR3 has 12 residues. J lost 10 bases, V lost 1 base, and 2 bases had no gene match. CDR1 and CDR2 from the germline V gene are LNHDA and SQIVND (reference sequence). Here the CDR3 reads CASSIGLAAQYF. CDR3 DNA sequence: TGTGCCAGTAGTATAGGACTAGCTGCGCAGTATTTT. The whole variable domain, remainder taken from reference TRBV19 and TRBJ2-3, is DGGITQSPKYLFRKEGQNVTLSCEQNLNHDAMYWYRQDPGQGLRLIYYSQIVNDFQKGDIAEGYSVSREKKESFPLTVTSAQKNPTAFYLCASSIGLAAQYFGPGTRLTVL.

The chain couples TRBV7-3 to TRBJ2-5, with a possible D match to TRBD2 (5 bases). The CDR3 length is 13 residues. V was cut by 8 bases and J by 2 bases, with 12 bases left in between. Germline CDR1 reads SGHTA; CDR2 reads FQGTGA. Here the CDR3 DNA reads TGTGCCAGCTCGAGGGAAGGACAAGAGACCCAGTACTTC. Amino acids: CASSREGQETQYF.

The chain links TRBV5-6 to TRBJ2-3, with 7 bases that match TRBD2. V was clipped by 1 base and J by 0 bases; unmatched bases: 14. Germline V gene lookup returns CDR1 SGHDT and CDR2 YYEEEE. This CDR3 region has 19 residues. CDR3 sequence: CASSLWGGVPSTSTDTQYF. CDR3 DNA sequence: TGTGCCAGCAGCTTGTGGGGGGGGGTACCATCGACTAGCACAGATACGCAGTATTTT.

This chain joins TRBV28 and TRBJ2-7, with 10 nucleotides matching TRBD1. Germline V gene lookup returns CDR1 MDHEN and CDR2 SYDVKM. The V gene end was trimmed by 7 bases and the J gene end by 1 base; junction bases not matched to a gene: 4. This CDR3 has 14 residues. CDR3 loop: CASIPGQGSYEQYF. In nucleotides, the CDR3 is TGTGCCAGCATCCCGGGACAGGGGTCCTACGAGCAGTACTTC.

The CDR3 coding sequence is TGCGCCAGCAGCCTTCTTTCAGGGACTGAAGCTTTCTTT. Translated: CASSLLSGTEAFF. The chain links TRBV5-1 to TRBJ1-1; the D gene is possibly TRBD1 (5 bases). Germline V lookup: CDR1 SGHRS, CDR2 YFSETQ. Trimming shortened V by 4 bases and J by 5 bases, and 12 bases separated the two germline ends. CDR3 length: 13 residues.

In DNA, the CDR3 is TGTGCCAGCTCACCTTACCCCGGGGAGGGTACCAACTATGGCTACACCTTC. Its translation is CASSPYPGEGTNYGYTF. This chain links TRBV18 with TRBJ1-2; D gene unclear. V was clipped by 3 bases and J by 2 bases, with 19 bases between them. Germline assignment: CDR1 KGHSH and CDR2 LQKENI. CDR3 length equals 17 residues.